Following are 32 T cell receptor beta chains from one sample sequenced in a study of OX40 agonist ivuxolimab in advanced cancers. Profiling relied on immunoSEQ multiplex PCR, and the TCRdb table lists in-frame clones only, not all of them. The sample shows approximately 100,000 clones, 80% to 95% of them seen only once. The sample here was CD4+ or CD8+ T cells sorted from blood, taken in a trial of the OX40 agonist ivuxolimab. Every receptor here comes from an adult with an advanced solid tumor such as melanoma, head and neck, liver or kidney cancer.

The chain is built from TRBV4-2 and TRBJ2-7; D perhaps matches TRBD2 (6 bases). The CDR3 is 16 amino acids. Germline loops: CDR1 LGHNA, CDR2 YNFKEQ. V lost 0 bases, J lost 3 bases, and 15 bases lay in between. The CDR3 here is CASSQDLGLGVYEQYF. Written as DNA, the CDR3 is TGTGCCAGCAGCCAAGATTTGGGACTGGGGGTCTACGAGCAGTACTTC.

This rearrangement joins TRBV5-1 to TRBJ1-1; D ambiguous. The CDR3 consists of 15 residues. Germline CDR1 SGHRS, CDR2 YFSETQ. V lost 0 bases, J lost 0 bases, and 9 bases lay in between. The CDR3 DNA follows: TGCGCCAGCAGCTTGGCCGAGGGAGTGAACACTGAAGCTTTCTTT. Encoded protein: CASSLAEGVNTEAFF.

This CDR3 reads CASSRTGTGTTDTQYF. The CDR3 nucleotides read TGTGCCAGCAGCCGGACAGGGACGGGAACCACAGATACGCAGTATTTT. The chain carries TRBV11-2 and TRBJ2-3, with 8 bases identical to TRBD1. The CDR3 is 16 residues long. With 5 bases clipped from V and 2 bases from J, the junction kept 9 bases outside the gene matches. Germline-derived CDR1 and CDR2 are SGHAT and FQNNGV.

The genes are TRBV7-3 and TRBJ2-1; the D is unclear. Germline V CDR1 and CDR2: SGHTA, FQGTGA. The germline V and J ends were trimmed by 5 bases and 4 bases, with 18 bases remaining between them. The CDR3 consists of 16 residues. The CDR3 protein is CASSTPPRLFYNEQFF. The CDR3 DNA reads TGTGCCAGCAGCACCCCCCCGAGACTGTTTTACAATGAGCAGTTCTTC.

This chain joins TRBV4-1 and TRBJ2-2; D uncertain. Between the trimmed V and J ends, which lost 5 bases and 0 bases, there was a span of 13 bases. The V gene's germline CDR1 is MGHRA and CDR2 YSYEKL. This CDR3 contains 16 residues. For the CDR3, the DNA is TGCGCCAGCAGCTCACACCGGGCCTCGAACACCGGGGAGCTGTTTTTT. This gives the protein CASSSHRASNTGELFF.

The chain combines TRBV7-8 with TRBJ1-3; D is uncertain. This CDR3 comprises 18 residues. Germline V CDR1 and CDR2: SGHVS, FQNEAQ. Trimming left V 2 bases short and J 0 bases short, with 17 bases between. CDR3 protein: CASSLRPPRVLSGNTIYF. In nucleotides, the CDR3 is TGTGCCAGCAGCTTACGACCCCCGCGGGTTCTCTCTGGAAACACCATATATTTT.

The CDR3 region is CASSYSGQGSNQPQHF. The CDR3 bases are TGTGCCAGCAGTTACTCGGGGCAGGGTAGCAATCAGCCCCAGCATTTT. This rearrangement joins TRBV6-5 to TRBJ1-5, with D possibly being TRBD1 (5 bases). From germline, CDR1 is MNHEY and CDR2 SVGAGI. This CDR3 comprises 16 residues. The V end was cut by 0 bases, the J end by 0 bases, with 9 bases between.

CDR3 sequence reads: CASSLVGARGPNQPQHF. CDR3 nucleotide sequence: TGCGCCAGCAGCTTGGTCGGGGCCCGGGGCCCCAATCAGCCCCAGCATTTT. The chain has TRBV5-1 and TRBJ1-5, with TRBD1 as a possible D gene (5 bases). This CDR3 contains 17 residues. V shed 0 bases and J shed 3 bases, with 16 bases lying between them. From germline, CDR1 is SGHRS and CDR2 YFSETQ. Variable domain in full (rest from reference TRBV5-1 and TRBJ1-5): KAGVTQTPRYLIKTRGQQVTLSCSPISGHRSVSWYQQTPGQGLQFLFEYFSETQRNKGNFPGRFSGRQFSNSRSEMNVSTLELGDSALYLCASSLVGARGPNQPQHFGDGTRLSIL.

This chain joins TRBV5-5 and TRBJ1-2, with TRBD1 matching over 10 bases. Germline V gives CDR1 SGHKS, CDR2 YYEKEE (reference sequence). This CDR3 has 14 amino acids. Trimming cost V 4 bases and J 8 bases; bases outside gene matches: 8. CDR3: CASSAGQGYDGYTF. CDR3 nucleotides: TGTGCCAGCAGCGCGGGACAGGGGTATGACGGCTACACCTTC.

CDR3 DNA: TGTGCCAGCAGTGACGATCGGTATAGCACTGAAGCTTTCTTT. Translating gives CASSDDRYSTEAFF. The chain links TRBV2 to TRBJ1-1; D unclear. Germline lookup yields CDR1 SNHLY and CDR2 FYNNEI. Trimming removed 3 bases at V and 4 bases at J, with 12 bases between. CDR3 length: 14 residues. The full variable domain, completed using reference TRBV2 and TRBJ1-1, is EPEVTQTPSHQVTQMGQEVILRCVPISNHLYFYWYRQILGQKVEFLVSFYNNEISEKSEIFDDQFSVERPDGSNFTLKIRSTKLEDSAMYFCASSDDRYSTEAFFGQGTRLTVV.

In DNA, the CDR3 is TGTGCCAGCAGCCCCATGACTAGCGGGAGATACAATGAGCAGTTCTTC. This translates into CASSPMTSGRYNEQFF. This rearrangement joins TRBV7-2 to TRBJ2-1; TRBD2 agrees at 12 bases. V lost 5 bases, J lost 4 bases, and 6 bases stayed unmatched. Germline V gene data show CDR1 as SGHTA and CDR2 as FQGNSA. This CDR3 spans 16 amino acids.

The rearrangement links TRBV18 to TRBJ2-5, with 9 bases matching TRBD1. The CDR3 extends over 13 amino acids. Per germline, CDR1 KGHSH and CDR2 LQKENI. The J segment lost 5 bases and the V segment lost 4 bases, leaving 2 bases of the junction unmatched. The DNA for the CDR3 is TGTGCCAGCTCACAGGACAGGGGTGAGACCCAGTACTTC. Protein sequence: CASSQDRGETQYF.

This clone has a handful of counts. This chain links TRBV19 with TRBJ1-5; D gene uncertain. CDR1 is LNHDA and CDR2 is SQIVND in the germline V gene (reference sequence). V was clipped by 3 bases and J by 1 base, with 13 bases between them. The CDR3 spans 16 residues. The CDR3 sequence: CASSISVGRSNQPQHF. The DNA for the CDR3 is TGTGCCAGTAGTATTTCGGTGGGGAGAAGCAATCAGCCCCAGCATTTT.

This clone was counted a single time. The V gene is TRBV7-9, the J gene TRBJ1-1; D remains ambiguous. CDR3 length: 13 residues. CDR1 is SEHNR, CDR2 FQNEAQ, per germline (reference sequence). Trimming removed 1 base from V and 11 bases from J, with 14 bases in between. The CDR3 DNA is TGTGCCAGCAGCTTAGGAACCATTTCAGTGGCTTTCTTT. It is translated as CASSLGTISVAFF.

The chain uses TRBV20-1 and TRBJ2-2; D ambiguous. The CDR3 length is 11 residues. From germline, CDR1 is DFQATT and CDR2 SNEGSKA (reference sequence). Written as DNA, the CDR3 is TGCCCGTATACGAACACCGGGGAGCTGTTTTTT. It specifies CPYTNTGELFF.

The chain has TRBV9 and TRBJ2-3, with TRBD1 as a possible D gene (6 bases). Trimming removed 4 bases from V and 1 base from J, with 7 bases in between. In germline, CDR1 is SGDLS, CDR2 YYNGEE. This CDR3 has 13 amino acids. The CDR3 reads CASSRTGTDTQYF. CDR3 DNA: TGTGCCAGCAGCCGGACAGGCACAGATACGCAGTATTTT.

CDR3 amino acids: CASSSTWTGDGYTF. In nucleotides, the CDR3 is TGTGCCAGCAGCTCTACTTGGACAGGGGATGGCTACACCTTC. This chain connects TRBV5-6 to TRBJ1-2; TRBD1 matches at 9 bases. Per the germline V gene, CDR1 is SGHDT and CDR2 is YYEEEE. Trimming at V came to 3 bases and at J to 6 bases, leaving 6 bases not matched to a gene. This CDR3 contains 14 residues.

The chain carries TRBV5-1 and TRBJ2-1; 9 bases match TRBD2. Trimming took 0 bases from V and 6 from J; bases not matched to a gene: 7. Germline assignment: CDR1 SGHRS and CDR2 YFSETQ. The CDR3 is 16 residues long. The CDR3 reads CASSLVSGSALNEQFF. In nucleotides, the CDR3 is TGCGCCAGCAGCTTGGTTAGCGGGAGCGCCCTCAATGAGCAGTTCTTC.

The chain combines TRBV4-2 with TRBJ2-2; 8 positions agree with TRBD1. The CDR3 runs to 16 residues. V was clipped by 1 base and J by 3 bases; unmatched bases: 4. Germline-derived CDR1 and CDR2 are LGHNA and YNFKEQ. CDR3 sequence reads: CASSQASGGYTGELFF. In nucleotides, the CDR3 is TGTGCCAGCAGCCAAGCCTCAGGGGGCTACACCGGGGAGCTGTTTTTT.

The chain recombines TRBV2 with TRBJ1-4; 8 bases are a match to TRBD1. There are 17 residues in the CDR3. The junction had 14 bases not matched to a gene; V was cut back by 3 bases and J by 8 bases. Germline lookup yields CDR1 SNHLY and CDR2 FYNNEI. CDR3 residues: CASSENLGQALREKLFF. The CDR3 DNA reads TGTGCCAGCAGTGAGAATCTGGGACAGGCTTTAAGAGAAAAACTGTTTTTT.

The chain uses TRBV19 and TRBJ2-1; a weak D match, TRBD2 (5 bases). The germline V and J ends were trimmed by 3 bases and 7 bases, with 19 bases remaining between them. The germline V gene has CDR1 LNHDA and CDR2 SQIVND (reference sequence). CDR3 length equals 16 residues. CDR3 sequence reads: CASSILRGGLGNEQFF. The CDR3 coding sequence is TGTGCCAGTAGTATCCTCCGGGGTGGGCTGGGGAATGAGCAGTTCTTC.

The chain carries TRBV19 and TRBJ2-2, with TRBD2 as a possible D gene (6 bases). The CDR3 loop spans 14 amino acids. Trimming removed 5 bases at V and 4 bases at J, with 11 bases between. Per germline, CDR1 LNHDA and CDR2 SQIVND (reference sequence). CDR3 sequence reads: CASSGGDPTGELFF. CDR3 DNA: TGTGCCAGTAGTGGAGGGGACCCCACCGGGGAGCTGTTTTTT.

This rearrangement joins TRBV29-1 to TRBJ1-3, with 7 nucleotides matching TRBD1. The CDR3 consists of 14 residues. The V segment lost 3 bases and the J segment 2 bases; nucleotides outside the gene matches: 4. Germline assignment: CDR1 SQVTM and CDR2 ANQGSEA. This chain's CDR3 is CSVDWDSAGNTIYF. The CDR3 DNA sequence: TGCAGCGTTGACTGGGACAGCGCTGGAAACACCATATATTTT.

The chain uses TRBV28 and TRBJ1-4; D unclear. The CDR3 runs to 12 residues. From germline, CDR1 is MDHEN and CDR2 SYDVKM. V lost 4 bases to trimming and J lost 9 bases, with 9 bases between them. The CDR3 reads CASSSVIKKLFF. The CDR3 DNA reads TGTGCCAGCAGTTCCGTCATTAAAAAACTGTTTTTT.

This clone has just one count. The chain employs TRBV5-1 and TRBJ1-1, with 10 positions matching TRBD1. The CDR3 totals 15 residues. J gave up 4 bases and V 4 bases, and 7 bases lay outside the gene matches. CDR1 is SGHRS and CDR2 is YFSETQ in the germline V gene. CDR3 region: CASSRGTGAGTEAFF. The CDR3 region has the DNA TGCGCCAGCAGCCGGGGGACAGGGGCGGGCACTGAAGCTTTCTTT. The full variable domain, in which reference TRBV5-1 and TRBJ1-1 provide the parts outside the CDR3, is KAGVTQTPRYLIKTRGQQVTLSCSPISGHRSVSWYQQTPGQGLQFLFEYFSETQRNKGNFPGRFSGRQFSNSRSEMNVSTLELGDSALYLCASSRGTGAGTEAFFGQGTRLTVV.

This rearrangement joins TRBV7-9 to TRBJ2-1, with a weak D call TRBD2 (6 bases). CDR1 is SEHNR and CDR2 is FQNEAQ in the germline V gene (reference sequence). This CDR3 is 15 amino acids long. The V and J ends lost 5 bases and 5 bases respectively, with 16 bases between them. The CDR3 protein is CASSPEVGGHNEQFF. The DNA of the CDR3 is TGTGCCAGCAGCCCAGAGGTGGGAGGCCACAATGAGCAGTTCTTC.

The rearrangement links TRBV30 to TRBJ2-7, with TRBD2 identical over 7 bases. Trimming cost V 7 bases and J 0 bases; bases outside gene matches: 9. Germline-derived CDR1 and CDR2 are GTSNPN and SVGIG (reference sequence). The CDR3 runs to 14 residues. CDR3 nucleotide sequence: TGTGCCTCCTCGGAGCGGGACCCCTCCTACGAGCAGTACTTC. This translates into CASSERDPSYEQYF.

The CDR3 spells CASSLSDTQYF. CDR3 in DNA: TGTGCCAGCAGCTTATCAGATACGCAGTATTTT. The V call is TRBV11-2, the J call TRBJ2-3; D remains ambiguous. This CDR3 is built from 11 residues. V gave up 2 bases and J gave up 4 bases, with 1 base separating them. Germline CDR1 SGHAT, CDR2 FQNNGV.

The chain is built from TRBV18 and TRBJ2-2; perhaps TRBD1 as D (5 bases). The CDR3 covers 14 residues. Looked up from germline, CDR1 is KGHSH and CDR2 is LQKENI. Trimming took 6 bases from V and 2 from J, leaving 10 bases between them. As DNA, the CDR3 is TGTGCCAGCTCTCCAGACAGAAACACCGGGGAGCTGTTTTTT. Its protein is CASSPDRNTGELFF.

The CDR3 nucleotides are TGTGCCAGCAGCTTGCAAGAGACCCAGTACTTC. Amino acids: CASSLQETQYF. This chain joins TRBV5-6 and TRBJ2-5; D is ambiguous. V was clipped by 1 base and J by 2 bases, with 0 bases between them. In germline, CDR1 is SGHDT, CDR2 YYEEEE. The CDR3 has 11 residues.

The CDR3 reads CAISDPGGPFYGYTF. Written as DNA, the CDR3 is TGTGCCATCAGTGATCCAGGGGGTCCTTTCTATGGCTACACCTTC. The V and J genes are TRBV10-3 and TRBJ1-2, with TRBD1 matching 7 bases. CDR3 length: 15 amino acids. Germline CDR1 ENHRY, CDR2 SYGVKD. The junction had 8 bases not matched to a gene; V was cut back by 3 bases and J by 4 bases.

The rearrangement links TRBV18 to TRBJ1-3; D gene ambiguous. Per germline, CDR1 KGHSH and CDR2 LQKENI. V was shortened by 2 bases and J by 4 bases, with 12 bases between the two germline ends. This CDR3 contains 15 residues. Here the CDR3 reads CASSPTQSSGNTIYF. CDR3 nucleotide sequence: TGTGCCAGCTCACCAACACAATCGTCCGGAAACACCATATATTTT.